The clone carrying this TCR beta chain has a handful of counts. Measured with immunoSEQ multiplex PCR; TCRdb has only the in-frame clones, and not every one. The sample lists about 600,000 clones, almost 97% seen once, with less than 0.065% in the top ten. The V end lost 4 bases, the J end lost 5 bases, and 12 bases lay between the germline ends. This CDR3 region has 14 residues. Germline V gene sequence: CDR1 SGHTS, CDR2 YDEGEE. The sample comes from a study of shared clonotypes between healthy human individuals. On the study more broadly: The people who gave samples were two women and a few men aged 18 to 49.

Source material: naive CD4+ T cells sorted from blood. Regarding subset: CD45RA+ positively selected. The chain links TRBV5-8 to TRBJ2-2; D remains ambiguous. This clonotype was sampled from a woman aged 25-40 years in good health. Written as DNA, the CDR3 is TGTGCCAGCAGCAGGATTTCCGGGACCGGGGAGCTGTTTTTT. It yields the protein CASSRISGTGELFF.